Listed below are T cell receptor beta chains from one sample, sequenced in a study of OX40 agonist ivuxolimab in advanced cancers. Clones were read by immunoSEQ multiplex PCR, and TCRdb kept only the in-frame ones, dropping some. Of approximately 68,000 clones in the sample, 80% to 85% were seen once. Source: CD4+ or CD8+ T cells sorted from blood, taken in a trial of the OX40 agonist ivuxolimab. These TCRs come from an adult with an advanced solid tumor such as melanoma, head and neck, liver or kidney cancer. CDR3s include the opening cysteine and the closing phenylalanine or tryptophan. Each record gives: D gene, clone size, J gene, V gene, CDR3 DNA, CDR3 protein. The D gene is left open where the match is weak. For some rows the clone size is stated as once, few or many, or as a class when expanded; others skip it.

D: .
size: .
J: TRBJ2-7
V: TRBV28
DNA: TGTGCCAGCAGCCAGGGAGGGACAGGAGGCTACGAGCAGTACTTC
CDR3: CASSQGGTGGYEQYF

D: .
size: .
J: TRBJ1-1
V: TRBV19
DNA: TGTGCCAGTAGTATTTGGGTACGAGACAGAAACACTGAAGCTTTCTTT
CDR3: CASSIWVRDRNTEAFF

D: .
size: .
J: TRBJ2-4
V: TRBV11-2
DNA: TGTGCCAGCCCGCCCGAGGCAGGGATGGTCAAAAACATTCAGTACTTC
CDR3: CASPPEAGMVKNIQYF

D: TRBD1
size: .
J: TRBJ2-7
V: TRBV2
DNA: TGTGCCAGCAGTGAAGTGAGGACAGGGGTTCGGAGGTACTTC
CDR3: CASSEVRTGVRRYF

D: .
size: .
J: TRBJ1-5
V: TRBV7-6
DNA: TGTGCCAGCAGCTTACGGAGCGGAGGAGCCAGCAATCAGCCCCAGCATTTT
CDR3: CASSLRSGGASNQPQHF

D: .
size: .
J: TRBJ2-7
V: TRBV10-2
DNA: TGCGCCAGCAGGCCAGACTACGAGCAGTACTTC
CDR3: CASRPDYEQYF

D: .
size: once
J: TRBJ2-7
V: TRBV5-1
DNA: TGCGCCAGCAGCTTGAGGGGAGACCTTTCCGAGCAGTACTTC
CDR3: CASSLRGDLSEQYF

D: .
size: .
J: TRBJ1-3
V: TRBV5-4
DNA: TGTGCCAGCAATGACAGAAGCTCTGGAAACACCATATATTTT
CDR3: CASNDRSSGNTIYF

D: .
size: .
J: TRBJ1-6
V: TRBV7-2
DNA: TGTGCCAGCAGCTTAGAGGGAAAGAGTGGCTCCTATAATTCACCCCTCCACTTT
CDR3: CASSLEGKSGSYNSPLHF

D: TRBD1
size: .
J: TRBJ2-7
V: TRBV29-1
DNA: TGCAGCGTTGGGGGACAGGGAGTAAGCGAGCAGTACTTC
CDR3: CSVGGQGVSEQYF

D: .
size: .
J: TRBJ1-6
V: TRBV30
DNA: TGTGCCTGGAAGGGGCTTAGCTCCTATAATTCACCCCTCCACTTT
CDR3: CAWKGLSSYNSPLHF